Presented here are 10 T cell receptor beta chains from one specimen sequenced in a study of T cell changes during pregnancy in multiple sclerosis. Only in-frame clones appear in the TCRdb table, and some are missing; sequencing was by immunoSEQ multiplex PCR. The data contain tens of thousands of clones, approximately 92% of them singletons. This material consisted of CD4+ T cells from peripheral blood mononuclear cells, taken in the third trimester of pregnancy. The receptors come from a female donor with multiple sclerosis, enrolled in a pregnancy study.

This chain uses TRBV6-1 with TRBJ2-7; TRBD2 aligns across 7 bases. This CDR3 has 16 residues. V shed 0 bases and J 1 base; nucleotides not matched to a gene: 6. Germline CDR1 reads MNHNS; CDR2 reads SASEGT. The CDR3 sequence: CASSEAPSGGSYEQYF. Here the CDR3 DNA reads TGTGCCAGCAGTGAAGCCCCCTCGGGGGGATCCTACGAGCAGTACTTC.

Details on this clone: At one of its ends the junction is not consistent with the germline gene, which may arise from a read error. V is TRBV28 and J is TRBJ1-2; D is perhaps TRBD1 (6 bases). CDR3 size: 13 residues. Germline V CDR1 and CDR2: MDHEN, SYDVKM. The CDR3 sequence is CAIRGGAFYGYTF. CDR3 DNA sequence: TGCGCGATCCGCGGGGGGGCTTTCTATGGCTACACCTTC.

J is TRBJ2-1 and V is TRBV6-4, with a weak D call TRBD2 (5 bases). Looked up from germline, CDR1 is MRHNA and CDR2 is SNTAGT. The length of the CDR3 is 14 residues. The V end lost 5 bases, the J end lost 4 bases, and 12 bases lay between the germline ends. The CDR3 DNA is TGTGCCAGCAGTCCCCAACCGGGGTACAATGAGCAGTTCTTC. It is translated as CASSPQPGYNEQFF.

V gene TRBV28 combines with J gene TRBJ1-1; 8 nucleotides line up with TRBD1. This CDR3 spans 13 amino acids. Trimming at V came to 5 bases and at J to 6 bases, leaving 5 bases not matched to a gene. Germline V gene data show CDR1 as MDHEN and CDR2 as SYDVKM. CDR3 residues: CASSLDRGAEAFF. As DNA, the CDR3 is TGTGCCAGCAGTCTCGACAGGGGCGCTGAAGCTTTCTTT.

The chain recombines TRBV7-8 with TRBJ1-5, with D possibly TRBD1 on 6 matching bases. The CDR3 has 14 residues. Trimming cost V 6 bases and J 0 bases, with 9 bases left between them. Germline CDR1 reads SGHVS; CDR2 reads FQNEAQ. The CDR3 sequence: CASRSRGSNQPQHF. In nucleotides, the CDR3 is TGTGCCAGCAGGTCCAGGGGTAGCAATCAGCCCCAGCATTTT.

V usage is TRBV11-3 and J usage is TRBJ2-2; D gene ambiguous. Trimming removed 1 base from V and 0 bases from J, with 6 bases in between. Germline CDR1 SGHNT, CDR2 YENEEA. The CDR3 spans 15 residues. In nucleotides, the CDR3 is TGTGCCAGCAGCTTAGCTCCTGCGAACACCGGGGAGCTGTTTTTT. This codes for CASSLAPANTGELFF. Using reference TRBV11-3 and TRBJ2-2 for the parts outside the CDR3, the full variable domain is EAGVVQSPRYKIIEKKQPVAFWCNPISGHNTLYWYLQNLGQGPELLIRYENEEAVDDSQLPKDRFSAERLKGVDSTLKIQPAELGDSAVYLCASSLAPANTGELFFGEGSRLTVL.

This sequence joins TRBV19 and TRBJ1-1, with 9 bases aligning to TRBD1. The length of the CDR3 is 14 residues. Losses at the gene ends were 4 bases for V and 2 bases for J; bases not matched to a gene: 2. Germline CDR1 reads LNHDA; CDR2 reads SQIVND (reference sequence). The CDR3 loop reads CASSKDRGNTEAFF. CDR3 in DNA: TGTGCCAGTAGTAAGGACAGGGGAAACACTGAAGCTTTCTTT. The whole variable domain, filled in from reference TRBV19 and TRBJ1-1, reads DGGITQSPKYLFRKEGQNVTLSCEQNLNHDAMYWYRQDPGQGLRLIYYSQIVNDFQKGDIAEGYSVSREKKESFPLTVTSAQKNPTAFYLCASSKDRGNTEAFFGQGTRLTVV.

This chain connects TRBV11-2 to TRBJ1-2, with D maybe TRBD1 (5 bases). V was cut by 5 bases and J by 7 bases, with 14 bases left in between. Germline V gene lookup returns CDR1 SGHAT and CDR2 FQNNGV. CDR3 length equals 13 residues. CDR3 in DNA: TGTGCCAGCAGCCCCGGGGGGGTCGGTGGCTACACCTTC. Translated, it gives CASSPGGVGGYTF.

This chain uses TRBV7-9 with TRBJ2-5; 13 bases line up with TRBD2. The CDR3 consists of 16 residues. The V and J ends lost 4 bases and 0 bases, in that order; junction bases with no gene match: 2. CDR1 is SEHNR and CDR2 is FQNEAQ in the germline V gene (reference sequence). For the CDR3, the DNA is TGTGCCAGCAGCTCGGGACTAGCGGGGCACCAAGAGACCCAGTACTTC. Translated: CASSSGLAGHQETQYF.

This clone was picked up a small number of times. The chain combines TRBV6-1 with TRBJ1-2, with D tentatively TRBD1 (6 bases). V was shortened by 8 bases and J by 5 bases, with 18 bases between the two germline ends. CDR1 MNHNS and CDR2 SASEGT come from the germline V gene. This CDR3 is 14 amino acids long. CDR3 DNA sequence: TGTGCCAGCGATCTAGGTACAGGGTCTTATGGCTACACCTTC. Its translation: CASDLGTGSYGYTF.